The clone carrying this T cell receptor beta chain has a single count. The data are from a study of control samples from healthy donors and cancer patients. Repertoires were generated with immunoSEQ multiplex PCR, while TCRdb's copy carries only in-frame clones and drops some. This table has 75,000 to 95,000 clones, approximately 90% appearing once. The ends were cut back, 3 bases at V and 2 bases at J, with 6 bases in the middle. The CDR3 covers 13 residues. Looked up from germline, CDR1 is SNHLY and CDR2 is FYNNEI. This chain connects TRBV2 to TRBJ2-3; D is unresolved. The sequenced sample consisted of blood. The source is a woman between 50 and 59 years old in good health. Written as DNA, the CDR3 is TGTGCCAGCAGTGAGCCTTTCACAGATACGCAGTATTTT. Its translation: CASSEPFTDTQYF.